The T cell receptor beta chain described here comes from a study of blood T cell repertoires in COVID-19. Overall study context: Researchers got acute and convalescent COVID-19 samples from the United States, Italy and Spain.

Under the authors' procedure: For nucleated cells, counts were estimated from reference gene primer amplification. The method was immunoSEQ multiplex PCR; TCRdb's version includes in-frame clones alone and lacks a portion of them. V and J calls and clone size follow that table, whereas D and trimming were derived from the DNA. The repertoire consists of under 200,000 clones, with around nine tenths occurring once and the leading ten covering approximately 0.5%. This clone was seen just once. The CDR3 runs 13 residues. In germline, CDR1 is MNHEY, CDR2 SVGAGI. The V end was cut by 5 bases, the J end by 2 bases, with 9 bases between.

Input material: peripheral blood. The rearrangement links TRBV6-5 to TRBJ2-5, with D unresolved. This sequence was found in a man in his fifties or sixties with acute or convalescent COVID-19. CDR3 nucleotide sequence: TGTGCCAGCAGTCGGCAGGCGCAAGAGACCCAGTACTTC. As protein: CASSRQAQETQYF.